This T cell receptor beta chain is from a study of OX40 agonist ivuxolimab in advanced cancers. About the research overall: As their treatment, patients were administered ivuxolimab, an agonistic anti-OX40 (CD134) antibody. Study conclusions and caveats: Low levels of normalized T-cell clonal expansion also appeared in some nonresponders.

Worth noting for this clone: Its cognate antigen is unknown.

People who had autoimmune disease history or systemic immunosuppression were excluded. Produced via immunoSEQ multiplex PCR; TCRdb's table is partial and in-frame only. The data show over 60,000 clones, approximately 86% seen once. This sequence originates from an adult with an advanced solid tumor such as melanoma, head and neck, liver or kidney cancer. This specimen was CD4+ or CD8+ T cells sorted from blood, taken in a trial of the OX40 agonist ivuxolimab.

CDR3 DNA sequence: TGTGCCAGTAGTATTAGCGGGAGGTCTCACAATGAGCAGTTCTTC. Its translation is CASSISGRSHNEQFF. The gene calls are TRBV19 and TRBJ2-1; 10 bases map to TRBD2. This CDR3 has 15 amino acids. Germline-derived CDR1 and CDR2 are LNHDA and SQIVND (reference sequence). With V trimmed by 3 bases and J by 5 bases, 4 bases remained unmatched. Full variable domain (missing parts from reference TRBV19 and TRBJ2-1): DGGITQSPKYLFRKEGQNVTLSCEQNLNHDAMYWYRQDPGQGLRLIYYSQIVNDFQKGDIAEGYSVSREKKESFPLTVTSAQKNPTAFYLCASSISGRSHNEQFFGPGTRLTVL.